Below, 5 T cell receptor beta chains from the same sample are listed, as sequenced in a study of T cells in Graves' hyperthyroidism and ophthalmopathy. RNA transcripts served as the template for amplifying TCR beta CDR3 regions. The HTBI set primed first-round TCR CDR3 RT-PCR. TCRdb passed the multiplex PCR reads through MiXCR, listing each CDR3 protein once. The table shows around 620,000 distinct CDR3 sequences, with 14% occurring only once. The sample consisted of blood. The source is a woman aged 18 to 35 with Graves' ophthalmopathy.

Many counts were recorded for this clonotype. The chain employs TRBV28 and TRBJ2-5, with D unresolved. Germline CDR1 reads MDHEN; CDR2 reads SYDVKM. The CDR3 length is 16 residues. V lost 2 bases to trimming and J lost 5 bases, with 18 bases between them. The CDR3 region has the DNA TGTGCCAGCAGTTTAGGGTCGAGGCGGTTAGGGGAGACCCAGTACTTC. This translates into CASSLGSRRLGETQYF.

Comment on this clonotype: A much larger clone differs from this one at a single base, so this may be a read error. This chain joins TRBV2 and TRBJ2-3, with TRBD2 matching over 7 bases. Trimming at V came to 4 bases and at J to 5 bases, leaving 9 bases not matched to a gene. CDR1 and CDR2 (germline): SNHLY, FYNNEI. The CDR3 extends over 15 amino acids. The CDR3 coding sequence is TGTGCCAGCAGTGGCGGTCAGAGCGGGGTAGATACGCAGTATTTT. Protein sequence: CASSGGQSGVDTQYF.

This clonotype was seen many times. The chain employs TRBV12-3 or TRBV12-4 and TRBJ2-7; TRBD1 might be the D (7 bases). This CDR3 contains 15 residues. Trimming took off 1 base at V and 6 bases at J, with 16 bases between the two ends. CDR3 DNA sequence: TGTGCCAGCAGTTTAGGACAGGGAGGAACCCTCGAGCAGTACTTC. This sequence encodes CASSLGQGGTLEQYF.

This clonotype occurred many times. V gene TRBV12-3 or TRBV12-4 combines with J gene TRBJ1-1; tentative D call: TRBD1 (6 bases). The V end lost 3 bases, the J end lost 4 bases, and 12 bases lay between the germline ends. This CDR3 is built from 14 residues. In DNA form, the CDR3 reads TGTGCCAGCAGTTTGTTGGGGGCTAGCACTGAAGCTTTCTTT. This encodes CASSLLGASTEAFF.

This clonotype was picked up many times. V is TRBV27 and J is TRBJ2-3, with unresolved D. The V gene lost 6 bases and the J gene lost 2 bases, with 9 bases spanning the gap. CDR1 MNHEY and CDR2 SMNVEV come from the germline V gene (reference sequence). The CDR3 is 13 residues long. The CDR3 sequence: CASSVGSTDTQYF. CDR3 nucleotides: TGTGCCAGCAGCGTAGGTTCCACAGATACGCAGTATTTT.